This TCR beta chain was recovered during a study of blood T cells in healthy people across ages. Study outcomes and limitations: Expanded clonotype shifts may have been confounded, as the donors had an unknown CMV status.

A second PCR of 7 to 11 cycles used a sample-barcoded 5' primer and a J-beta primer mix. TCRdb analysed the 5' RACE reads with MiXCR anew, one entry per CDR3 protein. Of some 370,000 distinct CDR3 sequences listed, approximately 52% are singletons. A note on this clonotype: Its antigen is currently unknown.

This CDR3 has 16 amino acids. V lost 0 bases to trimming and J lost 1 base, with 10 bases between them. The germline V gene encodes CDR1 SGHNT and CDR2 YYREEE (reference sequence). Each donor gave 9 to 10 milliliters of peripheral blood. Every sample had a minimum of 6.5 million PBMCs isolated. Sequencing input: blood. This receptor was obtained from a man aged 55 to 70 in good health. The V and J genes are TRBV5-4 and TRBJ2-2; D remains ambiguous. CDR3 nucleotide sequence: TGTGCCAGCAGCTTGGGAGCTAACCAGAACACCGGGGAGCTGTTTTTT. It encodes CASSLGANQNTGELFF.